The text below deals with one T cell receptor beta chain. This clone was picked up a small number of times. The target of this receptor is not known. Base-call qualities are not available, and no considerably larger clone is one nucleotide away. This specimen's time point label, per the study, means: baseline before first vaccination. Explained via the paper, the treatment or condition label denotes: meningococcal conjugate vaccine given as trial control. Vaccinee samples were obtained from the UK trials COV001 and COV002, which included a single-blind randomized controlled phase 2/3 trial of AZD1222 (ChAdOx1 nCoV-19) in healthy adults. For TCRbeta chain sequencing, PBMC samples from trial participants were taken at day 0 and at day 28 after the second dose. The CDR3 regions of human TCRbeta chains were analyzed by immunosequencing. In the paper's pipeline: Repertoire TCRs were checked for matches against a reference library of SARS-CoV-2-specific TCRs that had been generated using the MIRA antigen-specificity platform. Breadth meant the fraction of unique TCRs that were SARS-CoV-2-associated, whereas depth meant the fraction of total T cells that were SARS-CoV-2-associated. Each spike-specific TCR was assigned to its reactive spike region and to a CD4 or CD8 class using the MIRA data. Log10-transformed breadth and depth values were compared by one-way ANOVA with Sidak's multiple comparisons tests. TCRdb retrieved this table from immuneACCESS and kept in-frame rearrangements only. Not all clones are present; in checked studies, unresolved V genes account for under half, and no reason is known for the remainder. The V and J calls and the clone size are those of that table, but D and trimming were determined from the DNA. The sample contains 150,000 or so clones, 85% to 90% of them found a single time. 5% to 6% of the sample belongs to the ten largest clones.

CDR1 and CDR2, per the germline V gene, are SGDLS and YYNGEE. From the cysteine up to the phenylalanine, the CDR3 has a length of 16 residues. Left in the record is the CDR3 DNA by itself, 48 bases read in frame from the first base. Clipping removes 4 bases from V and 3 bases from J, with 10 as the unmatched junction base count. The source of the sample is a study of T cell responses to AZD1222 COVID-19 vaccine (dated by TCRdb to the early 2020s). The study in broad terms: A total of roughly 240 trial participants underwent TCR sequencing, of whom around 200 received two doses of AZD1222 and 26 received two doses of the MenACWY control vaccine. Enrollment into the trials was organized by age into subgroups of 18-55, 56-69 and 70-plus years, and those subgroups contained roughly 140, 27 and 60 TCR-sequenced participants, respectively.

Broader findings and caveats from the paper: After two AZD1222 doses, both the breadth and the depth of spike-specific TCRs were significantly higher than at day 0 and than in MenACWY recipients. Most participants were white British and females outnumbered males, and the authors suggested that clonal diversity may have been underestimated. CD4 TCRs associated with the vaccine covered the entire spike protein, and the dominant responses were in regions 160-218 and 743-854. Because no samples from the day 14 peak response were available, repertoires could be characterized only after the peak T cell response. Reportedly, close to half of the unique spike-specific TCRs recognized epitopes lying outside the regions that are mutated in the B.1.351 and B.1.1.7 variants. Only five or six AZD1222 recipients were SARS-CoV-2 seropositive at baseline, limiting conclusions about previously exposed vaccinees. In the small 56-69-year group, the increase in depth fell short of significance, most likely because of low power.

The rearranged segments are TRBV9 and TRBJ2-4; TRBD1 lines up with 7 middle nucleotides. The sample in question was peripheral blood, obtained on day 0 of MenACWY control vaccination. The TCR sequence derives from an adult in good health. At the DNA level, the sequence is TGTGCCAGCAGCACCGGACAGGAATTTGTCAAAAACATTCAGTACTTC. Translated, it gives CASSTGQEFVKNIQYF.